These 23 T cell receptor beta chains share one sample of origin, sequenced in a study of beta chain features in type 1 diabetes. Regarding the study as a whole: Type 1 diabetes patients had TCRB CDR3s that were shorter (moderately but significantly so) in all four CD4+ subsets.

Reverse transcription of all isolated RNA meant that expressed TCRB transcripts were sequenced. TCRdb's table, derived via immunoSEQ multiplex PCR, lists solely in-frame clones and lacks some. The table lists 230,000 or so clones, about a sixth of them singletons. No antigen is known for these receptors. The sample was naive CD4+ T cells from blood. Every receptor here comes from a man aged 25 to 40 with type 1 diabetes.

V usage is TRBV6-5 and J usage is TRBJ1-5; weak D call: TRBD1 (5 bases). The length of the CDR3 is 13 residues. Germline values: CDR1 MNHEY, CDR2 SVGAGI. V lost 7 bases and J lost 2, with 9 bases in between. This CDR3 reads CASMRGGNQPQHF. CDR3 coding DNA: TGTGCCAGCATGAGGGGCGGCAATCAGCCCCAGCATTTT.

This clone showed up just a few times. The chain employs TRBV20-1 and TRBJ2-7; D is possibly TRBD1 (5 bases). V was trimmed by 6 bases and J by 4 bases, leaving 10 bases between them. The germline V gene encodes CDR1 DFQATT and CDR2 SNEGSKA (reference sequence). The CDR3 is made up of 11 amino acids. The CDR3 is CSAKGIYEQYF. In DNA, the CDR3 is TGCAGTGCGAAGGGGATATACGAGCAGTACTTC.

This clone was picked up a small number of times. Written as DNA, the CDR3 is TGCAGTGCTGTCCACCTGACTGAAGCTTTCTTT. This codes for CSAVHLTEAFF. The chain couples TRBV20-1 to TRBJ1-1; D not certain. Germline CDR1 reads DFQATT; CDR2 reads SNEGSKA (reference sequence). The CDR3 is made up of 11 amino acids. The germline V and J ends were trimmed by 5 bases and 5 bases, with 9 bases remaining between them.

This clone has more than one count but fewer than ten. This chain joins TRBV6-6 and TRBJ2-5; no clear D gene. CDR3 length: 13 amino acids. With 5 bases removed from V and 1 base from J, the gap between germline ends came to 8 bases. Germline CDR1 and CDR2: MNHNY and SVGAGI (reference sequence). The CDR3 protein is CASSDWIQETQYF. CDR3 nucleotide sequence: TGTGCCAGCAGTGACTGGATCCAAGAGACCCAGTACTTC.

This clone appeared a single time. V gene TRBV6-6 combines with J gene TRBJ1-1; TRBD1 agrees at 7 bases. The V gene's germline CDR1 is MNHNY and CDR2 SVGAGI (reference sequence). Unmatched junction bases numbered 3, after V lost 2 bases and J lost 3 bases. The CDR3 loop spans 14 amino acids. Here the CDR3 DNA reads TGTGCCAGCAGTTACGGCCAGGGGGACACTGAAGCTTTCTTT. Residues: CASSYGQGDTEAFF.

This chain links TRBV28 with TRBJ2-4, with D possibly TRBD2 on 6 matching bases. The CDR3 is 12 amino acids. Germline V gene data show CDR1 as MDHEN and CDR2 as SYDVKM. With 3 bases removed from V and 9 bases from J, the gap between germline ends came to 9 bases. The CDR3 DNA reads TGTGCCAGCAGTTTTATCGGGGGCATTCAGTACTTC. Its translation: CASSFIGGIQYF.

This clone was seen a few times. The chain couples TRBV29-1 to TRBJ2-1; 9 bases align to TRBD1. The CDR3 extends over 16 amino acids. The V gene's germline CDR1 is SQVTM and CDR2 ANQGSEA. V lost 8 bases and J lost 0; bases outside the gene matches: 11. DNA of the CDR3: TGCAGCTCCATCACAGGGGGCGCGGACTCCTACAATGAGCAGTTCTTC. As protein: CSSITGGADSYNEQFF.

This sequence joins TRBV5-1 and TRBJ2-3; D perhaps matches TRBD1 (6 bases). Germline CDR1 reads SGHRS; CDR2 reads YFSETQ. V lost 3 bases, J lost 1 base, and 9 bases lay in between. This CDR3 spans 14 amino acids. This chain's CDR3 is CASSWGQGTDTQYF. CDR3 sequence (DNA): TGCGCCAGCAGCTGGGGACAAGGCACAGATACGCAGTATTTT.

This clone has more than one count but fewer than ten. J is TRBJ1-4 and V is TRBV30; 7 bases fit TRBD1. CDR3 length: 14 residues. The ends lost 5 bases at V and 4 bases at J; junction bases unmatched: 7. Germline CDR1 and CDR2: GTSNPN and SVGIG (reference sequence). DNA for the CDR3: TGTGCCTGGCAACCGGGACAGATTAATGAAAAACTGTTTTTT. As protein: CAWQPGQINEKLFF.

The V call is TRBV29-1, the J call TRBJ1-2; the D gene is possibly TRBD1 (5 bases). This CDR3 comprises 13 residues. Germline values: CDR1 SQVTM, CDR2 ANQGSEA. The germline V and J ends were trimmed by 5 bases and 5 bases, with 15 bases remaining between them. The CDR3 DNA reads TGCAGCGTTACCCCTGGGACCGATTATGGCTACACCTTC. Translating it yields CSVTPGTDYGYTF.

CDR3 amino acids: CASSPIAGVYEQFF. In DNA form, the CDR3 reads TGTGCCAGCAGCCCGATAGCGGGAGTGTATGAGCAGTTCTTC. The genes are TRBV9 and TRBJ2-1; 9 positions match TRBD2. V trimming: 4 bases; J trimming: 8 bases; junction bases outside the gene matches: 7. Germline loops: CDR1 SGDLS, CDR2 YYNGEE. The CDR3 is 14 amino acids.

There are a few counts of this clone. The gene calls are TRBV4-2 and TRBJ2-6; a possible D gene is TRBD1 (5 bases). V lost 0 bases to trimming and J lost 0 bases, with 15 bases between them. Germline V lookup: CDR1 LGHNA, CDR2 YNFKEQ. The CDR3 extends over 19 amino acids. The CDR3 region has the DNA TGTGCCAGCAGCCAAGATCTGGGGCAGACTGGCTCTGGGGCCAACGTCCTGACTTTC. As protein: CASSQDLGQTGSGANVLTF.

The chain has TRBV9 and TRBJ2-7, with unresolved D. V was pared by 4 bases and J by 2 bases, with 13 bases between. The CDR3 contains 14 residues. Looked up from germline, CDR1 is SGDLS and CDR2 is YYNGEE. The CDR3 loop reads CASSSHAVAYEQYF. The CDR3 DNA reads as TGTGCCAGCAGCTCCCACGCCGTGGCCTACGAGCAGTACTTC.

There are a few counts of this clone. V usage is TRBV29-1 and J usage is TRBJ2-5; possibly TRBD1 for D (6 bases). The J call is in doubt because the DNA end fits TRBJ2-7 better. CDR3 length equals 12 residues. From germline, CDR1 is SQVTM and CDR2 ANQGSEA. The CDR3 loop reads CSVRQGLHEQYF. As DNA, the CDR3 is TGCAGCGTTCGGCAGGGGCTACACGAGCAGTACTTC.

This clone was observed a handful of times. The chain carries TRBV4-2 and TRBJ2-5; perhaps TRBD1 as D (5 bases). Germline V gives CDR1 LGHNA, CDR2 YNFKEQ. CDR3 size: 17 residues. V was cut by 2 bases and J by 0 bases, with 16 bases left in between. This CDR3 is CASSQRRAGPDQETQYF. The CDR3 coding sequence is TGTGCCAGCAGCCAACGTAGGGCAGGGCCTGACCAAGAGACCCAGTACTTC.

V and J are TRBV10-3 and TRBJ2-4, with D uncertain. Trimming cost V 3 bases and J 5 bases, with 8 bases left between them. Germline CDR1 is ENHRY and CDR2 is SYGVKD. CDR3 length equals 13 residues. CDR3 residues: CAISEGMENIQYF. DNA for the CDR3: TGTGCCATCAGTGAAGGAATGGAAAACATTCAGTACTTC.

This rearrangement joins TRBV2 to TRBJ2-7; no clear D gene. Trimming took 8 bases from V and 2 from J, leaving 7 bases between them. Germline CDR1 reads SNHLY; CDR2 reads FYNNEI. The CDR3 contains 11 residues. In nucleotides, the CDR3 is TGTGCCAGCTCTAAGACCTACGAGCAGTACTTC. Residues: CASSKTYEQYF.

This clone was detected only a few times. V usage is TRBV10-3 and J usage is TRBJ2-7; D is perhaps TRBD2 (6 bases). V dropped 2 bases and J dropped 2 bases, with 13 bases sitting between them. Germline V gene sequence: CDR1 ENHRY, CDR2 SYGVKD. The CDR3 sequence is 15 residues long. The CDR3 loop is CAISEEGGTTYEQYF. The CDR3 DNA reads as TGTGCCATCAGTGAGGAGGGCGGGACCACCTACGAGCAGTACTTC.

This clone was picked up a small number of times. This chain uses TRBV14 with TRBJ2-7, with D hard to call. Trimming removed 4 bases from V and 6 bases from J, with 13 bases in between. This CDR3 is built from 13 residues. Germline V lookup: CDR1 SGHDN, CDR2 FVKESK. The chain's CDR3 is CASSLLGTSEQYF. CDR3 DNA sequence: TGTGCCAGCAGCCTCCTGGGTACTTCCGAGCAGTACTTC.

This clone was observed a handful of times. The genes are TRBV7-9 and TRBJ1-1; tentative D call: TRBD1 (6 bases). V lost 6 bases to trimming and J lost 8 bases, with 16 bases between them. This CDR3 has 13 amino acids. The germline gives CDR1 SEHNR, CDR2 FQNEAQ (reference sequence). In nucleotides, the CDR3 is TGTGCCAGCAGTATCCTCGACGGGACAGAAGCTTTCTTT. Protein sequence: CASSILDGTEAFF.

Only a few counts were recorded for this clone. V is TRBV21-1 and J is TRBJ2-1; no check of the table's D call, TRBD2, against the DNA was made. TRBV21-1 is a documented pseudogene. The CDR3 spans 16 residues. Here the CDR3 reads CASSTRLNPPYNEQFF. The CDR3 DNA sequence: TGTGCCAGCAGCACGCGACTAAATCCTCCCTACAATGAGCAGTTCTTC.

V and J are TRBV18 and TRBJ2-1, with a possible D match to TRBD2 (6 bases). Germline CDR1 is KGHSH and CDR2 is LQKENI. The germline V and J ends were trimmed by 6 bases and 5 bases, with 17 bases remaining between them. The CDR3 is 15 residues long. The CDR3 is CASSRLTGVNNEQFF. The CDR3 DNA follows: TGTGCCAGCTCCCGGCTGACGGGAGTAAACAATGAGCAGTTCTTC.

The V call is TRBV6-6, the J call TRBJ2-7, with D perhaps matching TRBD2 (6 bases). The CDR3 is made up of 13 amino acids. Germline lookup yields CDR1 MNHNY and CDR2 SVGAGI (reference sequence). The V end was cut by 6 bases, the J end by 2 bases, with 11 bases between. The CDR3 DNA reads TGTGCCAGCAGCTCTAGCGTTCCCTACGAGCAGTACTTC. It translates to CASSSSVPYEQYF.